Listed below are T cell receptor beta chains from one sample, sequenced in a study of cytomegalovirus exposure and HLA in healthy donors. The repertoire was sequenced with immunoSEQ multiplex PCR; TCRdb's copy has only in-frame clones and lacks some. The sample includes about 42,000 clones, 50% of them seen just once. Material for sequencing was PBMCs. The receptors here all came from a human donor in good health. The CDR3 runs from the conserved cysteine through the conserved F or W. D genes are given only for firm matches. A row's size may be missing; if present it is once, few, many or a size class.

j_call,v_call,d_call,clone_size,cdr3_aa,cdr3_nt
TRBJ2-7,TRBV5-4,TRBD1,NA,CASSFGQGASYEQYF,TGTGCCAGCAGCTTCGGACAGGGGGCGTCCTACGAGCAGTACTTC
TRBJ1-3,TRBV9,NA,NA,CASSPLPYPGFPSSGNTIYF,TGTGCCAGCAGCCCCCTTCCCTACCCAGGGTTCCCTAGCTCTGGAAACACCATATATTTT
TRBJ2-7,TRBV12-1,NA,NA,CASSPGTGHEQYF,TGTGCCAGCAGCCCTGGGACAGGCCACGAGCAGTACTTC
TRBJ1-1,TRBV6-5,NA,NA,CASSRTRSNTEAFF,TGTGCCAGCAGTCGGACACGGTCAAACACTGAAGCTTTCTTT
TRBJ2-2,TRBV7-9,TRBD1,NA,CASSLPSGGNTGELFF,TGTGCCAGCAGCTTACCCTCAGGGGGCAACACCGGGGAGCTGTTTTTT
TRBJ1-6,TRBV28,TRBD1,few,CASSSPGQGYSPLHF,TGTGCCAGCAGTTCCCCGGGACAGGGTTACTCACCCCTCCACTTT
TRBJ1-2,TRBV7-2,NA,few,CASSLQASDYGYTF,TGTGCCAGCAGCTTACAAGCCTCTGACTATGGCTACACCTTC
TRBJ2-7,TRBV4-3,TRBD1,few,CASSQGVTGGEDEQYF,TGCGCCAGCAGCCAAGGGGTGACAGGGGGGGAAGACGAGCAGTACTTC
TRBJ1-1,TRBV23-1,NA,few,CASSEKAFF,TGCGCCAGCAGCGAGAAGGCTTTCTTT
TRBJ2-3,TRBV5-4,NA,NA,CASSLEPGTYTDTQYF,TGTGCCAGCAGCTTGGAGCCGGGAACCTACACAGATACGCAGTATTTT
TRBJ1-4,TRBV4-3,TRBD1,NA,CASSQDLWDRARVGEKLFF,TGCGCCAGCAGCCAAGATTTGTGGGACAGGGCGAGGGTCGGGGAAAAACTGTTTTTT
TRBJ2-4,TRBV4-3,TRBD2,few,CASSQDWTSGGLAKNIQYF,TGCGCCAGCAGCCAAGATTGGACTAGCGGGGGACTAGCCAAAAACATTCAGTACTTC
TRBJ2-5,TRBV4-1,TRBD1,NA,CASSRDRQRQETQYF,TGCGCCAGCAGCCGGGACAGACAAAGGCAAGAGACCCAGTACTTC
TRBJ2-7,TRBV7-9,TRBD1,NA,CASSLAFGTGDDEQYF,TGTGCCAGCAGCTTAGCGTTCGGGACAGGGGACGACGAGCAGTACTTC
TRBJ1-5,TRBV19,TRBD1,once,CASCGQVLNQPQHF,TGTGCCAGTTGCGGACAGGTTCTTAATCAGCCCCAGCATTTT
TRBJ1-1,TRBV27,NA,NA,CASSLTRYTEAFF,TGTGCCAGCAGTTTGACAAGATACACTGAAGCTTTCTTT
TRBJ2-3,TRBV5-4,NA,NA,CASRPPPNYSTDTQYF,TGTGCCAGCAGGCCGCCACCTAACTATAGCACAGATACGCAGTATTTT
TRBJ1-6,TRBV28,TRBD1,few,CASRPSGQGSLGSPLHF,TGTGCCAGCAGACCGTCGGGACAGGGGAGTTTAGGTTCACCCCTCCACTTT
TRBJ2-2,TRBV7-3,TRBD2,few,CASSLAGGPGELFF,TGTGCCAGCAGCTTAGCGGGGGGGCCCGGGGAGCTGTTTTTT
TRBJ2-1,TRBV9,NA,NA,CASSYHPPTRKDYNEQFF,TGTGCCAGCAGCTACCATCCCCCGACTAGGAAAGACTACAATGAGCAGTTCTTC
TRBJ2-7,TRBV7-9,NA,NA,CASTGTETYEQYF,TGTGCCAGCACCGGTACAGAGACATACGAGCAGTACTTC
TRBJ1-2,TRBV29-1,NA,once,CSVKGGQGSPLNYGYTF,TGCAGCGTCAAGGGTGGCCAGGGCAGCCCCCTGAACTATGGCTACACCTTC
TRBJ2-4,TRBV6-1,TRBD2,NA,CASSATGLVSIQYF,TGTGCCAGCAGTGCTACCGGACTAGTCAGCATTCAGTACTTC
TRBJ2-7,TRBV30,TRBD1,few,CAWRGQFSYEQYF,TGTGCCTGGAGGGGACAGTTCTCCTACGAGCAGTACTTC
TRBJ2-1,TRBV30,NA,few,CACGTGPYNEQFF,TGTGCCTGCGGGACTGGACCGTACAATGAGCAGTTCTTC
TRBJ1-3,TRBV27,NA,NA,CASSMTAFSGNTIYF,TGTGCCAGCAGCATGACAGCTTTCTCTGGAAACACCATATATTTT
TRBJ1-1,TRBV7-2,TRBD1,NA,CASSLGPGQGTEAFF,TGTGCCAGCAGCTTAGGCCCCGGACAGGGCACTGAAGCTTTCTTT
TRBJ1-6,TRBV6-6,NA,NA,CASSYSSDNSPLHF,TGTGCCAGCAGTTACTCGTCAGATAATTCACCCCTCCACTTT
TRBJ2-7,TRBV5-6,NA,NA,CASSLLGLAPYEQYF,TGTGCCAGCAGCTTGTTGGGACTCGCCCCCTACGAGCAGTACTTC
TRBJ1-2,TRBV12-5,NA,NA,CASGLETGFGYGYTF,TGTGCTAGTGGTTTGGAAACAGGGTTTGGGTATGGCTACACCTTC
TRBJ1-2,TRBV4-3,TRBD1,NA,CASSQGGQFNYGYTF,TGCGCCAGCAGCCAGGGGGGACAGTTTAACTATGGCTACACCTTC
TRBJ1-3,TRBV7-8,NA,NA,CASGSDFLSGNTIYF,TGTGCCAGCGGTTCGGACTTCCTCTCTGGAAACACCATATATTTT
TRBJ1-1,TRBV2,TRBD1,NA,CASSRGEAEAFF,TGTGCCAGCAGCAGGGGGGAAGCTGAAGCTTTCTTT
TRBJ2-2,TRBV7-2,TRBD2,NA,CASSLLRGVGTGELFF,TGTGCCAGCAGCTTACTTCGGGGGGTCGGCACCGGGGAGCTGTTTTTT
TRBJ2-7,TRBV7-4,TRBD1,NA,CASSSRQGGPYEQYF,TGTGCCAGCAGCTCTAGACAGGGGGGACCTTACGAGCAGTACTTC
TRBJ2-3,TRBV6-1,TRBD1,NA,CASSGTGGSTDTQYF,TGTGCCAGCAGCGGGACAGGGGGTAGCACAGATACGCAGTATTTT
TRBJ1-1,TRBV1,NA,NA,CTSRPIREVNTEAFF,TGCACCAGCAGACCCATCCGGGAGGTGAACACTGAAGCTTTCTTT
TRBJ2-3,TRBV29-1,NA,NA,CSVAAVFTDTQYF,TGCAGCGTGGCTGCGGTATTCACAGATACGCAGTATTTT
TRBJ2-3,TRBV10-3,TRBD2,NA,CAISEGLAGSTDTQYF,TGTGCCATCAGTGAGGGACTAGCGGGAAGCACAGATACGCAGTATTTT
TRBJ1-6,TRBV5-1,NA,NA,CASSLDAPRPHSPLHF,TGCGCCAGCAGCTTGGATGCCCCGCGGCCCCATTCACCCCTCCACTTT
TRBJ1-1,TRBV28,TRBD1,few,CASSQDRGWYTEAFF,TGTGCCAGCAGTCAGGACAGGGGTTGGTATACTGAAGCTTTCTTT
TRBJ1-6,TRBV27,TRBD1,few,CASTHRPGGMSYNSPLHF,TGTGCCAGCACCCACAGGCCAGGGGGCATGTCCTATAATTCACCCCTCCACTTT
TRBJ1-5,TRBV6-7,NA,once,CASSYSRGLGQPQHF,TGTGCCAGCAGTTACTCTAGGGGTCTTGGGCAGCCCCAGCATTTT
TRBJ1-4,TRBV2,NA,few,CASRIAGKLFF,TGTGCCAGCAGGATAGCGGGTAAACTGTTTTTT
TRBJ1-1,TRBV5-1,TRBD1,NA,CASSHTGANTEAFF,TGCGCCAGCAGCCATACAGGGGCGAACACTGAAGCTTTCTTT
TRBJ1-5,TRBV7-2,TRBD1,NA,CASSSQGAGNQPQHF,TGTGCCAGCAGCTCCCAGGGGGCTGGGAATCAGCCCCAGCATTTT
TRBJ2-1,TRBV7-3,NA,NA,CASSVGGNNEQFF,TGTGCCAGCAGCGTAGGCGGCAACAATGAGCAGTTCTTC
TRBJ2-2,TRBV7-2,TRBD1,few,CASSLVSFLQGATGELFF,TGTGCCAGCAGCTTAGTCTCGTTTCTGCAGGGGGCAACCGGGGAGCTGTTTTTT
TRBJ1-6,TRBV27,NA,NA,CASSFSGDNSPLHF,TGTGCCAGCAGTTTTTCAGGGGACAATTCACCCCTCCACTTT
TRBJ2-7,TRBV7-2,TRBD1,NA,CASTLTGTGSYEQYF,TGTGCCAGCACCTTGACCGGGACAGGGTCCTACGAGCAGTACTTC
TRBJ2-1,TRBV7-2,TRBD2,NA,CASSLAGDYNEQFF,TGTGCCAGCAGCTTGGCGGGGGATTACAATGAGCAGTTCTTC
TRBJ1-1,TRBV6-5,NA,NA,CASSSTGIGNTEAFF,TGTGCCAGCAGTTCCACAGGGATCGGGAACACTGAAGCTTTCTTT
TRBJ2-1,TRBV18,NA,NA,CASSRDGQPYNEQFF,TGTGCCAGCTCGCGGGACGGCCAGCCTTACAATGAGCAGTTCTTC
TRBJ1-2,TRBV6-5,NA,NA,CASSYGHGGGGGYTF,TGTGCCAGCAGTTACGGCCATGGGGGGGGCGGTGGCTACACCTTC